The 20 T cell receptor beta chains below were found in one sample sequenced in a study of blood T cell repertoires in COVID-19. The protocol was immunoSEQ multiplex PCR, while the TCRdb copy is restricted to in-frame clones and leaves out a portion. Of hundreds of thousands of clones listed, around 84% are singletons. The material sequenced was peripheral blood. These receptor sequences come from a human donor in a cohort sampled during active COVID-19.

This clone was observed a single time. The chain employs TRBV18 and TRBJ1-2; D uncertain. Germline CDR1 KGHSH, CDR2 LQKENI. V was pared by 3 bases and J by 4 bases, with 15 bases between. The CDR3 spans 15 residues. The CDR3 loop reads CASSPSVQSLYGYTF. Here the CDR3 DNA reads TGTGCCAGCTCACCTAGCGTCCAGAGCCTCTATGGCTACACCTTC.

This chain joins TRBV4-1 and TRBJ2-7; no reliable D call. Germline assignment: CDR1 MGHRA and CDR2 YSYEKL. The CDR3 spans 15 residues. V gave up 1 base and J gave up 0 bases, with 10 bases separating them. CDR3 DNA: TGCGCCAGCAGCCAAGGCCGGTTCGACTCCTACGAGCAGTACTTC. Translation gives CASSQGRFDSYEQYF.

The rearrangement uses TRBV27 and TRBJ1-2; 7 positions agree with TRBD1. V lost 6 bases, J lost 8 bases, and 9 bases stayed unmatched. Germline values: CDR1 MNHEY, CDR2 SMNVEV (reference sequence). The CDR3 sequence is 13 residues long. The CDR3 DNA reads as TGTGCCAGCAGCCGGGAGGGGGCTAGGGGCTACACCTTC. Translated, it gives CASSREGARGYTF.

This chain connects TRBV18 to TRBJ1-3; the match to TRBD1 covers 7 bases. This CDR3 is built from 17 residues. Unmatched junction bases numbered 7, after V lost 2 bases and J lost 0 bases. In germline, CDR1 is KGHSH, CDR2 LQKENI. The CDR3, as DNA: TGTGCCAGCTCACCAACGAGACAGGGCAACTCTGGAAACACCATATATTTT. Translating gives CASSPTRQGNSGNTIYF.

This clone has just one count. This chain connects TRBV5-1 to TRBJ2-1; 15 bases map to TRBD2. The CDR3 sequence is 19 residues long. The V segment lost 2 bases and the J segment 2 bases; nucleotides outside the gene matches: 8. The germline V gene encodes CDR1 SGHRS and CDR2 YFSETQ. The CDR3 region is CASSFGLAGGLITYNEQFF. The CDR3, as DNA: TGCGCCAGCAGCTTCGGACTAGCGGGAGGGCTTATCACCTACAATGAGCAGTTCTTC. The full variable domain, in which reference TRBV5-1 and TRBJ2-1 provide the parts outside the CDR3, is KAGVTQTPRYLIKTRGQQVTLSCSPISGHRSVSWYQQTPGQGLQFLFEYFSETQRNKGNFPGRFSGRQFSNSRSEMNVSTLELGDSALYLCASSFGLAGGLITYNEQFFGPGTRLTVL.

The gene calls are TRBV19 and TRBJ1-5; D may be TRBD1 (6 bases). The V end lost 6 bases, the J end lost 4 bases, and 13 bases lay between the germline ends. The CDR3 runs to 14 residues. CDR1 is LNHDA, CDR2 SQIVND, per germline (reference sequence). The DNA of the CDR3 is TGTGCCAGTAGCAAGAGGGGGTTTAATCAGCCCCAGCATTTT. Its protein is CASSKRGFNQPQHF.

V is TRBV11-2 and J is TRBJ2-2; D might be TRBD1 (7 bases). V lost 0 bases and J 3 bases, leaving 8 bases between the germline ends. In germline, CDR1 is SGHAT, CDR2 FQNNGV. The CDR3 is 15 amino acids. In DNA, the CDR3 is TGTGCCAGCAGCTTAGACAGGGGGGACACCGGGGAGCTGTTTTTT. Translation gives CASSLDRGDTGELFF.

The gene calls are TRBV28 and TRBJ2-7; 11 bases are shared with TRBD1. The CDR3 runs 15 residues. CDR1 and CDR2 (germline): MDHEN, SYDVKM. V dropped 6 bases and J dropped 6; count of bases not matched to a gene: 10. The CDR3, as DNA: TGTGCCAGCAGATACGGATGGACAGGGGGCTCCGAGCAGTACTTC. Residues: CASRYGWTGGSEQYF.

This clone was seen just once. This chain connects TRBV11-2 to TRBJ2-1, with D perhaps matching TRBD2 (5 bases). Germline V gives CDR1 SGHAT, CDR2 FQNNGV. Trimming took 5 bases from V and 4 from J, leaving 12 bases between them. This CDR3 spans 14 amino acids. Here the CDR3 reads CASSPSRGYNEQFF. CDR3 DNA: TGTGCCAGCAGCCCGAGTCGGGGATACAATGAGCAGTTCTTC.

The chain employs TRBV7-3 and TRBJ2-1; D is uncertain. Germline V lookup: CDR1 SGHTA, CDR2 FQGTGA. This CDR3 region has 13 residues. Trimming took 0 bases from V and 4 from J, leaving 4 bases between them. Here the CDR3 DNA reads TGTGCCAGCAGCTTAACCGGTTACAATGAGCAGTTCTTC. It specifies CASSLTGYNEQFF.

The V gene is TRBV15, the J gene TRBJ2-7, with D perhaps TRBD1 (6 bases). The germline V and J ends were trimmed by 3 bases and 5 bases, with 11 bases remaining between them. The CDR3 contains 13 residues. From germline, CDR1 is LNHNV and CDR2 YYDKDF (reference sequence). The CDR3 loop is CATSRGARDEQYF. CDR3 nucleotides: TGTGCCACCAGCAGGGGGGCAAGGGACGAGCAGTACTTC.

The chain recombines TRBV5-1 with TRBJ2-1, with D hard to call. The CDR3 extends over 13 amino acids. Germline-derived CDR1 and CDR2 are SGHRS and YFSETQ. Trimming pared 0 bases from V and 6 bases from J, leaving 7 bases between. CDR3 coding DNA: TGCGCCAGCAGCTTGGCGTCAGTCAATGAGCAGTTCTTC. Protein sequence: CASSLASVNEQFF.

This clone was seen once. This chain connects TRBV5-1 to TRBJ2-2; D unresolved. Between the trimmed V and J ends, which lost 1 base and 5 bases, there was a span of 6 bases. CDR1 and CDR2 (germline): SGHRS, YFSETQ. The CDR3 is 13 residues long. The CDR3 is CASSLLTTGELFF. DNA for the CDR3: TGCGCCAGCAGCTTGTTAACAACCGGGGAGCTGTTTTTT. Drawing the rest from reference TRBV5-1 and TRBJ2-2, the complete variable domain is KAGVTQTPRYLIKTRGQQVTLSCSPISGHRSVSWYQQTPGQGLQFLFEYFSETQRNKGNFPGRFSGRQFSNSRSEMNVSTLELGDSALYLCASSLLTTGELFFGEGSRLTVL.

The rearrangement uses TRBV30 and TRBJ1-2; 11 bases agree with TRBD1. Trimming removed 2 bases from V and 7 bases from J; junction bases left unmatched: 12. Germline V gene sequence: CDR1 GTSNPN, CDR2 SVGIG (reference sequence). The CDR3 length is 16 residues. CDR3 DNA: TGTGCCTGGAGTTTAGGGTTTCGGGACAGGGGGTTTGGCTACACCTTC. Amino acids: CAWSLGFRDRGFGYTF.

The rearrangement uses TRBV5-1 and TRBJ2-3, with 11 nucleotides matching TRBD2. The CDR3 has 16 residues. Germline loops: CDR1 SGHRS, CDR2 YFSETQ. Losses at the gene ends were 6 bases for V and 2 bases for J; bases not matched to a gene: 8. The DNA for the CDR3 is TGCGCCAGCATCCTCGGGACTAGCGGCAACACAGATACGCAGTATTTT. It yields the protein CASILGTSGNTDTQYF.

The gene calls are TRBV6-1 and TRBJ2-7; D may be TRBD2 (5 bases). The ends were cut back, 0 bases at V and 0 bases at J, with 9 bases in the middle. Germline V gene sequence: CDR1 MNHNS, CDR2 SASEGT. CDR3 length: 15 residues. The CDR3 DNA is TGTGCCAGCAGTGAAGCCGGACTCTTCTCCTACGAGCAGTACTTC. Translated: CASSEAGLFSYEQYF.

The chain couples TRBV5-6 to TRBJ2-1, with a tentative D call TRBD2 (6 bases). Per the germline V gene, CDR1 is SGHDT and CDR2 is YYEEEE. CDR3 length: 12 amino acids. V shed 5 bases and J shed 9 bases, with 12 bases lying between them. The CDR3 DNA reads TGTGCCAGCAGTTTTGGGGGGAGTGAGCAGTTCTTC. It translates to CASSFGGSEQFF.

This chain connects TRBV5-6 to TRBJ2-1, with 13 bases identical to TRBD2. Germline V gives CDR1 SGHDT, CDR2 YYEEEE. V shed 6 bases, J shed 4 bases, and the junction held 4 bases outside the gene matches. The CDR3 has 15 residues. The CDR3 reads CASTKLAGGYNEQFF. CDR3 coding DNA: TGTGCCAGCACCAAACTAGCGGGAGGGTACAATGAGCAGTTCTTC. Full variable domain (remainder filled in from reference TRBV5-6 and TRBJ2-1): DAGVTQSPTHLIKTRGQQVTLRCSPKSGHDTVSWYQQALGQGPQFIFQYYEEEERQRGNFPDRFSGHQFPNYSSELNVNALLLGDSALYLCASTKLAGGYNEQFFGPGTRLTVL.

The chain employs TRBV7-3 and TRBJ2-5; D ambiguous. Per the germline V gene, CDR1 is SGHTA and CDR2 is FQGTGA. V was pared by 3 bases and J by 4 bases, with 9 bases between. The CDR3 extends over 13 amino acids. CDR3: CASSFGSGETQYF. CDR3 bases: TGTGCCAGCAGCTTTGGGTCGGGAGAGACCCAGTACTTC.

The gene calls are TRBV2 and TRBJ1-2; the D is unclear. Trimming removed 1 base from V and 4 bases from J, with 10 bases in between. CDR1 and CDR2 (germline): SNHLY, FYNNEI. CDR3 length: 14 residues. DNA for the CDR3: TGTGCCAGCAGTGAAGGGGAGGGTAGCTATGGCTACACCTTC. It encodes CASSEGEGSYGYTF.